One sample yielded the 28 T cell receptor beta chains listed below, sequenced in a study of CD8 T cells in Susac syndrome. The RNA, roughly 0.45 to 1 ug, was put through reverse transcription using random hexamers. From the immunoSEQ multiplex PCR reads, TCRdb called clonotypes with MiXCR, one entry per CDR3 protein. Among over 350,000 distinct CDR3 sequences listed, more than 80% were seen once. The specimen was CD8+ T cells from PBMCs. These receptors were collected from a human donor with multiple sclerosis.

The chain is built from TRBV29-1 and TRBJ2-3; possibly TRBD2 for D (5 bases). This CDR3 region has 14 residues. Per the germline V gene, CDR1 is SQVTM and CDR2 is ANQGSEA. The ends were cut back, 1 base at V and 2 bases at J, with 10 bases in the middle. The CDR3 sequence: CSVEGLEDTDTQYF. Here the CDR3 DNA reads TGCAGCGTTGAAGGTCTGGAGGACACAGATACGCAGTATTTT.

The chain combines TRBV7-9 with TRBJ1-2; no definite D call. Germline lookup yields CDR1 SEHNR and CDR2 FQNEAQ (reference sequence). The V end was cut by 3 bases, the J end by 8 bases, with 16 bases between. The CDR3 sequence is 14 residues long. The chain's CDR3 is CASSFPSGLEGYTF. The DNA of the CDR3 is TGTGCCAGCAGCTTCCCCTCAGGCCTGGAGGGCTACACCTTC.

V gene TRBV10-1 combines with J gene TRBJ2-2, with no clear D. The CDR3 contains 14 residues. Between the trimmed V and J ends, which lost 3 bases and 5 bases, there was a span of 10 bases. CDR1 is WNHNN and CDR2 is SYGVQD in the germline V gene (reference sequence). CDR3 protein: CASSDRDETGELFF. The DNA of the CDR3 is TGCGCCAGCAGTGACAGAGATGAAACCGGGGAGCTGTTTTTT.

The CDR3 DNA is TGTGCCAGCAGCTTCGAGGGGATTGGGGCCAACGTCCTGACTTTC. Translating gives CASSFEGIGANVLTF. V and J are TRBV5-5 and TRBJ2-6, with D tentatively TRBD1 or TRBD2 (5 bases each). V gave up 2 bases and J gave up 3 bases, with 9 bases separating them. Per the germline V gene, CDR1 is SGHKS and CDR2 is YYEKEE (reference sequence). This CDR3 is built from 15 residues.

V is TRBV7-8 and J is TRBJ2-1, with a weak D call TRBD1 (6 bases). Germline CDR1 reads SGHVS; CDR2 reads FQNEAQ. The CDR3 runs to 16 residues. The V end was cut by 4 bases, the J end by 2 bases, with 15 bases between. The CDR3 protein is CASSSEDRLTYNEQFF. CDR3 in DNA: TGTGCCAGCAGCTCCGAAGACAGGCTGACCTACAATGAGCAGTTCTTC.

This chain links TRBV11-2 with TRBJ2-3, with a tentative D call TRBD1 (5 bases). The CDR3 length is 16 residues. CDR1 and CDR2 from the germline V gene are SGHAT and FQNNGV. The V gene lost 4 bases and the J gene lost 0 bases, with 14 bases spanning the gap. CDR3 in amino acids: CASSSHRSLSTDTQYF. In nucleotides, the CDR3 is TGTGCCAGCAGCTCACACAGGAGCCTTAGCACAGATACGCAGTATTTT.

This clonotype was counted a single time. CDR3 in amino acids: CASSIGPGTGTYEQYF. Written as DNA, the CDR3 is TGTGCCAGTAGTATAGGGCCCGGGACAGGAACCTACGAGCAGTACTTC. The V and J genes are TRBV19 and TRBJ2-7; TRBD1 aligns across 8 bases. V shed 1 base and J 2 bases; nucleotides not matched to a gene: 7. The germline V gene has CDR1 LNHDA and CDR2 SQIVND (reference sequence). The CDR3 covers 16 residues.

This chain connects TRBV12-3 or TRBV12-4 to TRBJ1-5; the D is unclear. The CDR3 contains 15 residues. V was trimmed by 6 bases and J by 2 bases, leaving 14 bases between them. CDR3 bases: TGTGCCAGCAGCCTTAATACCTGGGGCAATCAGCCCCAGCATTTT. Translation gives CASSLNTWGNQPQHF.

This rearrangement joins TRBV11-2 to TRBJ1-6; possible D gene TRBD1, 6 bases. The V end was cut by 5 bases, the J end by 0 bases, with 17 bases between. Germline V CDR1 and CDR2: SGHAT, FQNNGV. The CDR3 is 18 amino acids. This CDR3 is CASSASGHPSSYNSPLHF. The CDR3, as DNA: TGTGCCAGCAGCGCCTCGGGACACCCGAGCTCCTATAATTCACCCCTCCACTTT.

The chain has TRBV19 and TRBJ1-3; D remains unclear. Germline CDR1 LNHDA, CDR2 SQIVND (reference sequence). Between the trimmed V and J ends, which lost 7 bases and 0 bases, there was a span of 4 bases. This CDR3 is built from 12 residues. CDR3 loop: CASKGSGNTIYF. The CDR3 region has the DNA TGTGCCAGTAAGGGCTCTGGAAACACCATATATTTT.

The chain uses TRBV6-7 and TRBJ2-7; 7 positions agree with TRBD1. TRBV6-7 is an ORF for which the function is uncertain. The CDR3 is made up of 13 amino acids. J lost 5 bases, V lost 4 bases, and 5 bases had no gene match. For the CDR3, the DNA is TGTGCCAGCAGTTCCGGACAGGTTAACGAGCAGTACTTC. Translation: CASSSGQVNEQYF.

V is TRBV6-1 and J is TRBJ2-7, with 10 bases aligning to TRBD1. The length of the CDR3 is 18 residues. V was clipped by 2 bases and J by 2 bases; unmatched bases: 12. Germline V lookup: CDR1 MNHNS, CDR2 SASEGT. The CDR3 loop is CASSESGTGAEFAYEQYF. CDR3 sequence (DNA): TGTGCCAGCAGTGAATCAGGGACAGGGGCTGAGTTTGCCTACGAGCAGTACTTC.

The J gene is TRBJ1-2, the V gene TRBV29-1, with D perhaps matching TRBD1 (6 bases). Between the trimmed V and J ends, which lost 3 bases and 7 bases, there was a span of 18 bases. Germline CDR1 SQVTM, CDR2 ANQGSEA. The CDR3 sequence is 14 residues long. CDR3 in DNA: TGCAGCGTTGAGCTGGTTGGACAGCGGCTTGGCTACACCTTC. Protein sequence: CSVELVGQRLGYTF. Combining the CDR3 with reference TRBV29-1 and TRBJ1-2 gives the whole variable domain SAVISQKPSRDICQRGTSLTIQCQVDSQVTMMFWYRQQPGQSLTLIATANQGSEATYESGFVIDKFPISRPNLTFSTLTVSNMSPEDSSIYLCSVELVGQRLGYTFGSGTRLTVV.

The V gene is TRBV27, the J gene TRBJ2-7; D is unresolved. The CDR3 totals 13 residues. Trimming removed 8 bases at V and 1 base at J, with 12 bases between. Per the germline V gene, CDR1 is MNHEY and CDR2 is SMNVEV (reference sequence). The CDR3 loop is CASGPHTSYEQYF. The CDR3, as DNA: TGTGCCAGCGGTCCTCATACATCCTACGAGCAGTACTTC.

There are a few counts of this clonotype. The chain has TRBV18 and TRBJ1-1, with D hard to call. CDR1 KGHSH and CDR2 LQKENI come from the germline V gene. The CDR3 is 14 amino acids. Deletions cut 0 bases from V and 1 base from J, with 6 bases between. The DNA of the CDR3 is TGTGCCAGCTCACCACCGACGGAGAACACTGAAGCTTTCTTT. It yields the protein CASSPPTENTEAFF.

The gene calls are TRBV12-3 or TRBV12-4 and TRBJ2-7; D is possibly TRBD2 (5 bases). The CDR3 runs to 16 residues. Trimming stripped 6 bases from V and 2 bases from J, with 20 bases between. The chain's CDR3 is CASSRHGEAATYEQYF. The CDR3 DNA reads TGTGCCAGCAGCCGCCACGGGGAAGCGGCAACCTACGAGCAGTACTTC.

The chain carries TRBV5-1 and TRBJ2-7; no firm D call. This CDR3 region has 17 residues. Germline V gene lookup returns CDR1 SGHRS and CDR2 YFSETQ. V lost 0 bases, J lost 2 bases, and 18 bases lay in between. CDR3 sequence (DNA): TGCGCCAGCAGCTTGGGGGAATCGGGTCTTAGGGCCTACGAGCAGTACTTC. Amino acid sequence: CASSLGESGLRAYEQYF. Based on the CDR3 plus reference TRBV5-1 and TRBJ2-7, the full variable domain is KAGVTQTPRYLIKTRGQQVTLSCSPISGHRSVSWYQQTPGQGLQFLFEYFSETQRNKGNFPGRFSGRQFSNSRSEMNVSTLELGDSALYLCASSLGESGLRAYEQYFGPGTRLTVT.

The chain links TRBV5-1 to TRBJ1-4; D is ambiguous. The CDR3 has 14 residues. The germline V gene encodes CDR1 SGHRS and CDR2 YFSETQ. V was clipped by 4 bases and J by 7 bases, with 14 bases between them. CDR3 sequence reads: CASSLAGGVEKLFF. The CDR3 DNA reads TGCGCCAGCAGCCTGGCGGGAGGAGTTGAAAAACTGTTTTTT.

The chain employs TRBV15 and TRBJ2-1; 8 nucleotides align to TRBD1. Germline trimming cut 0 bases from V and 3 bases from J; bases unmatched to any gene: 7. The CDR3 covers 17 residues. The germline V gene encodes CDR1 LNHNV and CDR2 YYDKDF (reference sequence). CDR3 DNA sequence: TGTGCCACCAGCAGAGACCCCCCCGGGACAGGCTACAATGAGCAGTTCTTC. Residues: CATSRDPPGTGYNEQFF.

The chain uses TRBV10-3 and TRBJ2-1; the D is unclear. The CDR3 spans 13 residues. CDR1 and CDR2 (germline): ENHRY, SYGVKD. V lost 3 bases and J 4 bases, leaving 7 bases between the germline ends. CDR3 bases: TGTGCCATCAGTGAAGAGGTTTACAATGAGCAGTTCTTC. This gives the protein CAISEEVYNEQFF.

This chain connects TRBV6-1 to TRBJ1-2, with a tentative D call TRBD1 (5 bases). V dropped 2 bases and J dropped 3 bases, with 10 bases sitting between them. CDR1 and CDR2 (germline): MNHNS, SASEGT. The CDR3 runs 14 residues. CDR3 sequence reads: CASSERGLDYGYTF. CDR3 coding DNA: TGTGCCAGCAGTGAAAGGGGCTTAGACTATGGCTACACCTTC.

This chain uses TRBV19 with TRBJ1-2, with D perhaps matching TRBD1 (6 bases). Germline CDR1 LNHDA, CDR2 SQIVND (reference sequence). V lost 7 bases and J lost 5, with 17 bases in between. There are 14 residues in the CDR3. CDR3 DNA: TGTGCCAGTACGGTGGCAGGGGATTCGTATGGCTACACCTTC. This codes for CASTVAGDSYGYTF.

This clonotype occurred once. The J gene is TRBJ2-1, the V gene TRBV5-1; 8 positions agree with TRBD2. The germline V gene has CDR1 SGHRS and CDR2 YFSETQ. Germline trimming cut 1 base from V and 8 bases from J; bases unmatched to any gene: 8. The CDR3 runs 15 residues. The CDR3 DNA reads TGCGCCAGCAGCTTGAGGGCGGGAGGCGTCGATGAGCAGTTCTTC. This translates into CASSLRAGGVDEQFF.

Here the CDR3 reads CASSVASITYRDTHYNEQFF. CDR3 bases: TGTGCCAGCAGCGTAGCTTCGATCACCTACCGGGACACTCATTACAATGAGCAGTTCTTC. The chain joins TRBV9 to TRBJ2-1, with a tentative D call TRBD1 (6 bases). CDR3 size: 20 residues. Germline V gene data show CDR1 as SGDLS and CDR2 as YYNGEE. Trimming shortened V by 0 bases and J by 4 bases, and 26 bases separated the two germline ends.

The chain has TRBV3-1 and TRBJ2-5, with D tentatively TRBD1 or TRBD2 (5 bases each). The V gene's germline CDR1 is LGHDT and CDR2 YNNKEL (reference sequence). CDR3 length equals 16 residues. V gave up 0 bases and J gave up 7 bases, with 18 bases separating them. This chain's CDR3 is CASSQDWTGDLGTQYF. The DNA of the CDR3 is TGTGCCAGCAGCCAAGATTGGACTGGGGACCTCGGGACCCAGTACTTC.

This rearrangement joins TRBV25-1 to TRBJ2-7; no definite D call. The CDR3 is made up of 12 amino acids. Trimming took off 0 bases at V and 6 bases at J, with 6 bases between the two ends. CDR1 and CDR2 from the germline V gene are MGHDK and SYGVNS. The CDR3 spells CASSEYWGEQYF. The CDR3 DNA reads TGTGCCAGCAGTGAATACTGGGGCGAGCAGTACTTC.

The chain uses TRBV10-3 and TRBJ2-2, with D hard to call. CDR1 and CDR2 (germline): ENHRY, SYGVKD. This CDR3 spans 13 amino acids. The V gene lost 10 bases and the J gene lost 1 base, with 10 bases spanning the gap. CDR3 nucleotides: TGTGCCACCTTACAGCAGAACACCGGGGAGCTGTTTTTT. Translating gives CATLQQNTGELFF.

The chain joins TRBV6-1 to TRBJ1-1; D unclear. Germline V gene sequence: CDR1 MNHNS, CDR2 SASEGT. The CDR3 has 11 residues. V lost 8 bases, J lost 5 bases, and 9 bases lay in between. The CDR3: CASVIGTEAFF. In nucleotides, the CDR3 is TGTGCCAGCGTCATCGGGACTGAAGCTTTCTTT.